This T cell receptor (beta chain) was found in a study of naive and memory T cell subsets. Treatment defined: skin biopsy from PPD injection site in Mantoux-positive individual. Unsorted total RNA, roughly 1 to 1,100 ng, was DNase treated before reverse transcription. For blood and skin samples, reverse transcription used TCR alpha and beta constant primers. TCRdb used MiXCR to reprocess the UMI-ligation and nested PCR reads, holding one entry per CDR3 protein. The table lists 17,000 or so distinct CDR3 sequences, 8% to 10% of them singletons, with 6.8% in the top ten. The CDR3 consists of 14 residues. With V trimmed by 4 bases and J by 6 bases, 3 bases remained unmatched. CDR1 and CDR2 (germline): SEHNR, FQNEAQ (reference sequence).

The rearrangement joins TRBV7-9 to TRBJ2-2; 9 bases line up with TRBD2. This TCR derives from an adult in good health. The specimen was skin, collected from a tuberculin skin test site. CDR3 sequence (DNA): TGTGCCAGCAGCTGGGGACTAGCCGCCGGGGAGCTGTTTTTT. Its protein product is CASSWGLAAGELFF.